The 5 T cell receptor beta chains below all came from one sample that was sequenced in a study of blood T cell repertoires in COVID-19. Method: immunoSEQ multiplex PCR; TCRdb's copy keeps in-frame clones and lacks some. The top ten clones hold 5.5% of a sample with approximately 40,000 clones, about 91% of them seen once. The material sequenced was peripheral blood. The origin of the receptors is a woman aged 80 or older with acute or convalescent COVID-19.

The genes are TRBV6-2 or TRBV6-3 and TRBJ1-2, with 7 bases matching TRBD1. This CDR3 spans 13 amino acids. Germline assignment: CDR1 MNHEY and CDR2 SVGEGT. The ends lost 6 bases at V and 1 base at J; junction bases unmatched: 2. CDR3 nucleotide sequence: TGTGCCAGCAGCCGGGACAGTAACTATGGCTACACCTTC. Its translation: CASSRDSNYGYTF.

The V call is TRBV14, the J call TRBJ1-2; D is undetermined. The CDR3 contains 14 residues. Trimming shortened V by 0 bases and J by 3 bases, and 8 bases separated the two germline ends. Germline V lookup: CDR1 SGHDN, CDR2 FVKESK. Here the CDR3 DNA reads TGTGCCAGCAGCCAAGACCAGGTAGACTATGGCTACACCTTC. Translated, it gives CASSQDQVDYGYTF.

The rearrangement links TRBV6-1 to TRBJ2-2; no reliable D call. Germline assignment: CDR1 MNHNS and CDR2 SASEGT. This CDR3 contains 12 residues. V lost 3 bases and J lost 5, with 4 bases in between. CDR3 loop: CASSDRTGELFF. The CDR3 DNA reads as TGTGCCAGCAGTGACCGGACCGGGGAGCTGTTTTTT.

The gene calls are TRBV28 and TRBJ1-5; 8 nucleotides match TRBD1. Unmatched junction bases numbered 12, after V lost 8 bases and J lost 0 bases. CDR3 size: 17 residues. Germline V gene sequence: CDR1 MDHEN, CDR2 SYDVKM. The CDR3 sequence: CASDFPGQGNSNQPQHF. The CDR3 DNA reads TGTGCCAGCGACTTTCCCGGACAGGGAAATAGCAATCAGCCCCAGCATTTT.

This chain joins TRBV6-5 and TRBJ2-7; D is perhaps TRBD2 (6 bases). V was cut by 6 bases and J by 4 bases, with 19 bases left in between. The CDR3 spans 15 residues. CDR1 MNHEY and CDR2 SVGAGI come from the germline V gene. The CDR3 nucleotides are TGTGCCAGCAGCCCCGACAGCGGGCATTTATACGAGCAGTACTTC. This encodes CASSPDSGHLYEQYF.